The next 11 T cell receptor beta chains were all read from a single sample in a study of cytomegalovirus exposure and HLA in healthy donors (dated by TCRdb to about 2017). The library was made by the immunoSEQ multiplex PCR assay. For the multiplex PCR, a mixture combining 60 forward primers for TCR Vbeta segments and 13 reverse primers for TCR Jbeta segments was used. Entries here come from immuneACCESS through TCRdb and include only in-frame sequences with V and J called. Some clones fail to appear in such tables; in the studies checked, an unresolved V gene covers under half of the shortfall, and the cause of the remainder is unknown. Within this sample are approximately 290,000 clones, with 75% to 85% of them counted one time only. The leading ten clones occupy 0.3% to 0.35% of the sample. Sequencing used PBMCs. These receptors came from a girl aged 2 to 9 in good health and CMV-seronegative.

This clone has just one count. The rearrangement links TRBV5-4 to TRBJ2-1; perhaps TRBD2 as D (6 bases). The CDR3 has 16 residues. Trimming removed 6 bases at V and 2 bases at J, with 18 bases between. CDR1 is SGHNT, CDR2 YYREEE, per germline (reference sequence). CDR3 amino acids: CASKTRRGIPYNEQFF. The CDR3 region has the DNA TGTGCCAGCAAGACACGCCGGGGGATCCCCTACAATGAGCAGTTCTTC. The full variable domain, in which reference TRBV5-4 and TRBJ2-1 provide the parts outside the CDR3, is ETGVTQSPTHLIKTRGQQVTLRCSSQSGHNTVSWYQQALGQGPQFIFQYYREEENGRGNFPPRFSGLQFPNYSSELNVNALELDDSALYLCASKTRRGIPYNEQFFGPGTRLTVL.

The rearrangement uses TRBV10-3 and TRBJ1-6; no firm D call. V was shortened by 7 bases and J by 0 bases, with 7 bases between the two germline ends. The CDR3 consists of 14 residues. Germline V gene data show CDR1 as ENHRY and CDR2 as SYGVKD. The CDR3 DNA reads TGTGCCATCAAGAAGAGCTCCTATAATTCACCCCTCCACTTT. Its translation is CAIKKSSYNSPLHF.

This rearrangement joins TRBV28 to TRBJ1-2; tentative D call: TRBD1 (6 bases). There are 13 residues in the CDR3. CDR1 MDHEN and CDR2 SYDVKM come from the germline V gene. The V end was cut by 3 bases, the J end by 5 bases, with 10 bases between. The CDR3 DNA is TGTGCCAGCAGTTTCGACAGGAATTATGGCTACACCTTC. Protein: CASSFDRNYGYTF.

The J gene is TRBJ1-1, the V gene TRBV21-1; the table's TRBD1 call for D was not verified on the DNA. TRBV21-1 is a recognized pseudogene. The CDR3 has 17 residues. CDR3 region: CASSRARTGKRGTEAFF. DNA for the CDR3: TGTGCCAGCAGCCGCGCAAGGACAGGGAAGCGCGGCACTGAAGCTTTCTTT.

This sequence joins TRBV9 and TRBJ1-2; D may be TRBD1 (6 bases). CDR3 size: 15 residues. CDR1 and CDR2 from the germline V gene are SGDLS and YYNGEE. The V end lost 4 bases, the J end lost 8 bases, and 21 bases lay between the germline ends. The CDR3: CASSSQYRQARGYTF. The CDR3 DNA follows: TGTGCCAGCAGCTCCCAATACCGACAGGCGAGGGGCTACACCTTC. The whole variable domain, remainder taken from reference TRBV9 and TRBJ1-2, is DSGVTQTPKHLITATGQRVTLRCSPRSGDLSVYWYQQSLDQGLQFLIQYYNGEERAKGNILERFSAQQFPDLHSELNLSSLELGDSALYFCASSSQYRQARGYTFGSGTRLTVV.

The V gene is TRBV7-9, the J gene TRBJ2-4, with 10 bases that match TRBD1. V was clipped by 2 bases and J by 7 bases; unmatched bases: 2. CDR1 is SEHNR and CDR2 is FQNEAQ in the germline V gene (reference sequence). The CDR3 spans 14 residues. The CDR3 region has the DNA TGTGCCAGCAGCTTAACGGGACAGGGGAACATTCAGTACTTC. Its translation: CASSLTGQGNIQYF.

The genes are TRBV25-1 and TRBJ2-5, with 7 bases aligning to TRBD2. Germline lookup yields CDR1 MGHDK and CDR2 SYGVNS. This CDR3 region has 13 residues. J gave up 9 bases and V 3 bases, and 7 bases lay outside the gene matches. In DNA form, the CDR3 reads TGTGCCAGCAGTGACGGCGGGGCGGGGGCCCAGTACTTC. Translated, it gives CASSDGGAGAQYF.

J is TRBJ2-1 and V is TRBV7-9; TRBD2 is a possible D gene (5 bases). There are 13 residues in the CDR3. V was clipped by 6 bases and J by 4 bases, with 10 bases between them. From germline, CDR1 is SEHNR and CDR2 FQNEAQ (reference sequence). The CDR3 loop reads CASRRGPYNEQFF. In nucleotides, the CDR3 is TGTGCCAGCAGACGAGGGCCATACAATGAGCAGTTCTTC.

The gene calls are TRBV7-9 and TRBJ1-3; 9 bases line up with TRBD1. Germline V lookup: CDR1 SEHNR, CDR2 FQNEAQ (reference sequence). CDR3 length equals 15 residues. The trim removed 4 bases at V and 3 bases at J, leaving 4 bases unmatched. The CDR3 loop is CASSSYRGHGNTIYF. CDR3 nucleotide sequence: TGTGCCAGCAGCTCCTACAGGGGGCATGGAAACACCATATATTTT.

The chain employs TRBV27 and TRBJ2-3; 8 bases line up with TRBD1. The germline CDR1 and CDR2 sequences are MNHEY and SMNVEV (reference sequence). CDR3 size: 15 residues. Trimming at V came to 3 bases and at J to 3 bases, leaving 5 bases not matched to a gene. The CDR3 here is CASSFYRGLTDTQYF. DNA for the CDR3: TGTGCCAGCAGTTTCTACAGGGGGTTAACAGATACGCAGTATTTT.

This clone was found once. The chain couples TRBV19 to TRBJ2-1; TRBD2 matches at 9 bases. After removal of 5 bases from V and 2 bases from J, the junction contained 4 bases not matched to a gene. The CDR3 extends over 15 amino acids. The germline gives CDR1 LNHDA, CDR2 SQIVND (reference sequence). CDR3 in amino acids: CASSPSGVTYNEQFF. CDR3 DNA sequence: TGTGCCAGTAGTCCTAGCGGGGTAACCTACAATGAGCAGTTCTTC.